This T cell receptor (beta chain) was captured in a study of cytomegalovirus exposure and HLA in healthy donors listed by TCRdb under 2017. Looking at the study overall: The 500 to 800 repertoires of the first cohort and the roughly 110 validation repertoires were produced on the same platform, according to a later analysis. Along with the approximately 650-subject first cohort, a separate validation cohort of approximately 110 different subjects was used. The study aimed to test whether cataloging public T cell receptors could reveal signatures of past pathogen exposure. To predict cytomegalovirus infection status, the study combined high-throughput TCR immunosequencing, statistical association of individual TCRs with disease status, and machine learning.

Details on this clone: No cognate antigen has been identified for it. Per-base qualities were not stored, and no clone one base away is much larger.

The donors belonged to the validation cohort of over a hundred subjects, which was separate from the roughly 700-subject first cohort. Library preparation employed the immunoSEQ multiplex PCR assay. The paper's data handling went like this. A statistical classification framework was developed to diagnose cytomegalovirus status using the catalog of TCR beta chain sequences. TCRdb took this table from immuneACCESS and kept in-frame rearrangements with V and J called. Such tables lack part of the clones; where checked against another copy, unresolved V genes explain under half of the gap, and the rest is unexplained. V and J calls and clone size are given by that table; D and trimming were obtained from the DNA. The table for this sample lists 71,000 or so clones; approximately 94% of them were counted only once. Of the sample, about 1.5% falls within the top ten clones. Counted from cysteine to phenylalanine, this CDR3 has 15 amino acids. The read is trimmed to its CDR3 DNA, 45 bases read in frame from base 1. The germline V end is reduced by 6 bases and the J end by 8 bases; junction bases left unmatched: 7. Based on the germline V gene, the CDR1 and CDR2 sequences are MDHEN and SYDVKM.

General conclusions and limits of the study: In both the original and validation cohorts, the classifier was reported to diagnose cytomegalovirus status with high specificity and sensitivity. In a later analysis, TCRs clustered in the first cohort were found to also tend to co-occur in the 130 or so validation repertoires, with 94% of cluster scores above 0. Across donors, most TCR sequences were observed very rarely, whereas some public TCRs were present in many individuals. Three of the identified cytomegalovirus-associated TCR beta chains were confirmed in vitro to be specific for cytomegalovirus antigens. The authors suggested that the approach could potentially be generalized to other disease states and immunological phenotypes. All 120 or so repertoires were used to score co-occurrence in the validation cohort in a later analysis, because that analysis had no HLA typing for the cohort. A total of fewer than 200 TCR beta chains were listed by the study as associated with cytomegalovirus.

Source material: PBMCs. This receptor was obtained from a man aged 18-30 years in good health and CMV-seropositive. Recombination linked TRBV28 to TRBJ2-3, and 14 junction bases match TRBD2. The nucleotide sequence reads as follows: TGTGCCAGCAGACCAGGGACTAGCGGGAGAGGTACGCAGTATTTT. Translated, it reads CASRPGTSGRGTQYF.